This passage covers 30 T cell receptor beta chains from one sample sequenced in a study of blood T cell repertoires in COVID-19. Sequencing was performed with immunoSEQ multiplex PCR; in TCRdb, only in-frame clones are kept and a portion is missing. The data show roughly 250,000 clones, over 75% seen once. Sequenced: peripheral blood. Receptor source: a middle-aged woman who had recovered from COVID-19.

The rearrangement links TRBV2 to TRBJ1-2, with D possibly matching TRBD1 (5 bases). V lost 4 bases and J lost 4, with 16 bases in between. The CDR3 covers 15 residues. In germline, CDR1 is SNHLY, CDR2 FYNNEI. This CDR3 is CASSAGRERGYGYTF. The CDR3 DNA follows: TGTGCCAGCAGTGCCGGCAGGGAAAGGGGCTATGGCTACACCTTC.

The chain carries TRBV18 and TRBJ1-3; the match to TRBD1 covers 7 bases. V dropped 6 bases and J dropped 4; count of bases not matched to a gene: 6. The CDR3 is made up of 14 amino acids. Germline-derived CDR1 and CDR2 are KGHSH and LQKENI. This CDR3 is CASSQDRAGNTIYF. The CDR3 region has the DNA TGTGCCAGCTCTCAAGACAGGGCAGGAAACACCATATATTTT.

The chain is built from TRBV6-2 or TRBV6-3 and TRBJ2-1, with 12 bases lining up with TRBD2. CDR3 size: 16 residues. Looked up from germline, CDR1 is MNHEY and CDR2 is SVGEGT. The V segment lost 0 bases and the J segment 8 bases; nucleotides outside the gene matches: 5. CDR3 loop: CASSYSRLAGAYEQFF. As DNA, the CDR3 is TGTGCCAGCAGTTACTCGAGACTAGCGGGGGCTTATGAGCAGTTCTTC.

The rearrangement uses TRBV12-5 and TRBJ2-1; possible D gene TRBD2, 5 bases. Trimming left V 3 bases short and J 6 bases short, with 15 bases between. Germline V gives CDR1 LGHNT, CDR2 FRNRAP. The CDR3 contains 15 residues. This chain's CDR3 is CASGFTGFDFNEQFF. DNA of the CDR3: TGTGCTAGTGGTTTCACGGGGTTTGATTTCAATGAGCAGTTCTTC.

V gene TRBV5-1 combines with J gene TRBJ1-1; 8 positions match TRBD1. Trimming cost V 4 bases and J 11 bases; bases outside gene matches: 7. The CDR3 contains 12 residues. The V gene's germline CDR1 is SGHRS and CDR2 YFSETQ. CDR3 nucleotides: TGCGCCAGCAGCGGACAGGGTTCCGGGGCTTTCTTT. Translated: CASSGQGSGAFF.

This clone occurred once. The genes are TRBV3-1 (or the pseudogene TRBV3-2) and TRBJ2-3, with 10 nucleotides matching TRBD2. The CDR3 has 16 residues. CDR1 and CDR2 (germline): LGHDT, YNNKEL (reference sequence). Losses at the gene ends were 4 bases for V and 1 base for J; bases not matched to a gene: 5. Here the CDR3 DNA reads TGTGCCAGCAGCCCAGCTAGCGGGGGTCGCACAGATACGCAGTATTTT. It specifies CASSPASGGRTDTQYF.

V is TRBV24-1 and J is TRBJ2-5, with 8 positions matching TRBD1. The CDR3 runs to 12 residues. V was clipped by 6 bases and J by 8 bases; unmatched bases: 4. Germline CDR1 KGHDR, CDR2 SFDVKD. CDR3 DNA: TGTGCCACCAGTCGGACAGGGTTCACCCAGTACTTC. It codes for CATSRTGFTQYF.

The V gene is TRBV29-1, the J gene TRBJ1-3; TRBD1 matches at 8 bases. Germline CDR1 is SQVTM and CDR2 is ANQGSEA. The V gene end was trimmed by 7 bases and the J gene end by 2 bases; junction bases not matched to a gene: 4. This CDR3 comprises 13 residues. This CDR3 reads CSAGQGAGNTIYF. In DNA, the CDR3 is TGCAGCGCCGGACAGGGAGCTGGAAACACCATATATTTT.

This clone was found a few times. The chain links TRBV6-5 to TRBJ2-7; 7 bases agree with TRBD1. The CDR3 is made up of 14 amino acids. V lost 6 bases to trimming and J lost 3 bases; unmatched junction nucleotides: 8. The germline V gene has CDR1 MNHEY and CDR2 SVGAGI. CDR3: CASSLDRVGYEQYF. CDR3 DNA: TGTGCCAGCAGCCTCGACAGGGTAGGCTACGAGCAGTACTTC.

This clone was seen just once. The V gene is TRBV19, the J gene TRBJ1-4; 10 bases align to TRBD1. The CDR3 has 17 residues. CDR1 is LNHDA, CDR2 SQIVND, per germline (reference sequence). V dropped 5 bases and J dropped 4; count of bases not matched to a gene: 10. CDR3 residues: CASSVWTGGQVNEKLFF. The CDR3 region has the DNA TGTGCCAGTAGTGTCTGGACAGGGGGACAGGTTAATGAAAAACTGTTTTTT.

This clone was seen a few times. This rearrangement joins TRBV18 to TRBJ2-7; D gene ambiguous. The CDR3 has 11 amino acids. The ends were cut back, 3 bases at V and 6 bases at J, with 6 bases in the middle. Germline CDR1 and CDR2: KGHSH and LQKENI. CDR3 nucleotide sequence: TGTGCCAGCTCACCGTCGGGCGAGCAGTACTTC. Translation: CASSPSGEQYF.

This clone is a singleton in its sample. The chain recombines TRBV4-2 with TRBJ1-2; 11 bases are shared with TRBD1. CDR3 length: 15 amino acids. From germline, CDR1 is LGHNA and CDR2 YNFKEQ. V shed 0 bases, J shed 6 bases, and the junction held 3 bases outside the gene matches. In nucleotides, the CDR3 is TGTGCCAGCAGCCAAGATTGGACAGGGGGCGATGGCTACACCTTC. This translates into CASSQDWTGGDGYTF.

This chain uses TRBV18 with TRBJ2-7, with 9 positions matching TRBD1. CDR1 is KGHSH and CDR2 is LQKENI in the germline V gene. The trim removed 4 bases at V and 2 bases at J, leaving 6 bases unmatched. The CDR3 loop spans 15 amino acids. The CDR3 protein is CASSQQGQGPYEQYF. The CDR3 nucleotides read TGTGCCAGCTCACAACAGGGACAGGGCCCCTACGAGCAGTACTTC.

The rearrangement joins TRBV28 to TRBJ2-3; 8 nucleotides match TRBD1. This CDR3 is 15 amino acids long. Germline V CDR1 and CDR2: MDHEN, SYDVKM. V trimming: 3 bases; J trimming: 5 bases; junction bases outside the gene matches: 7. CDR3 nucleotide sequence: TGTGCCAGCAGTTTTTCAGGACAGGGTATAGATACGCAGTATTTT. It encodes CASSFSGQGIDTQYF.

This clone was observed a single time. The V gene is TRBV18, the J gene TRBJ1-2; 9 nucleotides agree with TRBD1. The V segment lost 6 bases and the J segment 4 bases; nucleotides outside the gene matches: 6. Germline V CDR1 and CDR2: KGHSH, LQKENI. The CDR3 covers 14 residues. The CDR3 bases are TGTGCCAGCTCTCCGGGACAGGGAGTCTATGGCTACACCTTC. Protein product: CASSPGQGVYGYTF.

The rearrangement uses TRBV28 and TRBJ2-7; 8 bases agree with TRBD1. The CDR3 extends over 17 amino acids. Trimming at V came to 3 bases and at J to 1 base, leaving 11 bases not matched to a gene. The V gene's germline CDR1 is MDHEN and CDR2 SYDVKM. The CDR3 protein is CASSFPRRTGRSYEQYF. The DNA for the CDR3 is TGTGCCAGCAGTTTCCCCCGCCGGACAGGGCGATCCTACGAGCAGTACTTC.

V is TRBV5-4 and J is TRBJ2-3; D remains ambiguous. The CDR3 has 13 residues. Germline V CDR1 and CDR2: SGHNT, YYREEE (reference sequence). V gave up 7 bases and J gave up 1 base, with 10 bases separating them. The CDR3 is CASALRGTDTQYF. The DNA of the CDR3 is TGTGCCAGCGCGCTTAGAGGCACAGATACGCAGTATTTT.

The chain uses TRBV6-2 or TRBV6-3 and TRBJ2-5; 7 positions match TRBD1. The V gene's germline CDR1 is MNHEY and CDR2 SVGEGT. This CDR3 contains 16 residues. J was trimmed by 4 bases and V by 0 bases; bases with no gene match: 8. DNA of the CDR3: TGTGCCAGCAGTTACTCAAGGACAGGTTTAGCAGAGACCCAGTACTTC. Residues: CASSYSRTGLAETQYF.

CDR3 sequence reads: CASSFTGGKLFF. CDR3 bases: TGTGCCAGCAGCTTTACAGGGGGAAAACTGTTTTTT. This chain connects TRBV7-2 to TRBJ1-4; 8 bases line up with TRBD1. The CDR3 loop spans 12 amino acids. Germline CDR1 reads SGHTA; CDR2 reads FQGNSA. V shed 3 bases and J 10 bases; nucleotides not matched to a gene: 1. Based on the CDR3 plus reference TRBV7-2 and TRBJ1-4, the full variable domain is GAGVSQSPSNKVTEKGKDVELRCDPISGHTALYWYRQSLGQGLEFLIYFQGNSAPDKSGLPSDRFSAERTGGSVSTLTIQRTQQEDSAVYLCASSFTGGKLFFGSGTQLSVL.

This clone was detected a few times. The chain has TRBV10-3 and TRBJ2-3; 7 nucleotides agree with TRBD1. V shed 6 bases, J shed 2 bases, and the junction held 8 bases outside the gene matches. Germline V gene data show CDR1 as ENHRY and CDR2 as SYGVKD. The CDR3 has 15 residues. This CDR3 is CAIRSTGRSTDTQYF. CDR3 coding DNA: TGTGCCATCAGATCGACAGGGCGATCCACAGATACGCAGTATTTT.

This clone has a single count. Other DNA sequences within the sample encode an identical CDR3. This chain links TRBV6-5 with TRBJ1-2, with 9 bases matching TRBD1. After removal of 5 bases from V and 4 bases from J, the junction contained 5 bases not matched to a gene. The germline gives CDR1 MNHEY, CDR2 SVGAGI. The CDR3 totals 14 residues. CDR3 amino acids: CASSRGQGGYGYTF. CDR3 bases: TGTGCCAGCAGTAGGGGACAGGGAGGCTATGGCTACACCTTC.

The chain employs TRBV12-2 and TRBJ1-4. TRBV12-2 is annotated as a pseudogene. The CDR3 totals 16 residues. This CDR3 reads CASRLVSSGLRRKLFF. CDR3 DNA sequence: TGTGCAAGTCGCTTAGTCTCATCGGGACTCCGAAGAAAACTGTTTTTT.

Written as DNA, the CDR3 is TGTGCCAGCAGCTCACAAATGACAGGGTTGGGCACCGGGGAGCTGTTTTTT. This encodes CASSSQMTGLGTGELFF. The V and J genes are TRBV5-6 and TRBJ2-2, with 7 positions matching TRBD1. This CDR3 has 17 amino acids. Germline V CDR1 and CDR2: SGHDT, YYEEEE. The V and J ends lost 3 bases and 4 bases, in that order; junction bases with no gene match: 12.

The CDR3 loop reads CASSQLRGLANVLTF. The CDR3 nucleotides are TGTGCCAGCAGCCAACTCAGGGGGTTGGCCAACGTCCTGACTTTC. The chain employs TRBV14 and TRBJ2-6, with 7 bases that match TRBD1. Germline assignment: CDR1 SGHDN and CDR2 FVKESK. V dropped 2 bases and J dropped 6; count of bases not matched to a gene: 4. The CDR3 totals 15 residues. Full variable domain (remainder filled in from reference TRBV14 and TRBJ2-6): EAGVTQFPSHSVIEKGQTVTLRCDPISGHDNLYWYRRVMGKEIKFLLHFVKESKQDESGMPNNRFLAERTGGTYSTLKVQPAELEDSGVYFCASSQLRGLANVLTFGAGSRLTVL.

The chain links TRBV14 to TRBJ2-2; 7 nucleotides agree with TRBD2. Germline V gene sequence: CDR1 SGHDN, CDR2 FVKESK. The CDR3 has 15 amino acids. V shed 4 bases and J 6 bases; nucleotides not matched to a gene: 8. CDR3 sequence (DNA): TGTGCCAGCAGCCCCCCCGGGACTATCCCCGGGGAGCTGTTTTTT. It codes for CASSPPGTIPGELFF.

The chain recombines TRBV5-6 with TRBJ2-5, with 8 bases identical to TRBD1. Germline V gene sequence: CDR1 SGHDT, CDR2 YYEEEE. Trimming cost V 4 bases and J 3 bases; bases outside gene matches: 5. This CDR3 comprises 14 residues. CDR3 DNA: TGTGCCAGCAGCCGACAGGGGAGCGAAGAGACCCAGTACTTC. It yields the protein CASSRQGSEETQYF.

The gene calls are TRBV9 and TRBJ1-2; 7 nucleotides align to TRBD1. Losses at the gene ends were 0 bases for V and 4 bases for J; bases not matched to a gene: 3. This CDR3 comprises 14 residues. Germline CDR1 reads SGDLS; CDR2 reads YYNGEE. The CDR3 DNA reads TGTGCCAGCAGCGTAGGGGACAGACCCTATGGCTACACCTTC. Translated: CASSVGDRPYGYTF. Full variable domain (missing parts from reference TRBV9 and TRBJ1-2): DSGVTQTPKHLITATGQRVTLRCSPRSGDLSVYWYQQSLDQGLQFLIQYYNGEERAKGNILERFSAQQFPDLHSELNLSSLELGDSALYFCASSVGDRPYGYTFGSGTRLTVV.

The J gene is TRBJ1-3, the V gene TRBV11-2, with D maybe TRBD1 (6 bases). The germline V gene has CDR1 SGHAT and CDR2 FQNNGV. This CDR3 spans 14 amino acids. V was clipped by 5 bases and J by 3 bases, with 11 bases between them. CDR3: CASSVAGDGNTIYF. CDR3 in DNA: TGTGCCAGCAGCGTGGCAGGGGATGGAAACACCATATATTTT.

The chain is built from TRBV11-3 and TRBJ2-5; 9 nucleotides match TRBD1. With V trimmed by 4 bases and J by 5 bases, 2 bases remained unmatched. Germline CDR1 SGHNT, CDR2 YENEEA. This CDR3 is 13 amino acids long. CDR3 bases: TGTGCCAGCAGCTCCGGGACAGGGGAGACCCAGTACTTC. Amino acids: CASSSGTGETQYF.

V and J are TRBV10-3 and TRBJ1-1; D is ambiguous. The ends were cut back, 4 bases at V and 4 bases at J, with 13 bases in the middle. This CDR3 is built from 14 residues. The germline gives CDR1 ENHRY, CDR2 SYGVKD. CDR3 loop: CAISAVGESTEAFF. The CDR3 DNA follows: TGTGCCATCAGTGCGGTCGGGGAGTCCACTGAAGCTTTCTTT.